The rows below give T cell receptor beta chains drawn from one sample of a study of blood T cell repertoires in COVID-19. TCRdb's table, derived via immunoSEQ multiplex PCR, lists solely in-frame clones and lacks some. The sample includes 150,000 to 200,000 clones, roughly 82% of them seen just once. The sample comprised PBMCs or T cells enriched from blood (not recorded which). The receptors here all came from a man aged 40-50 years who had recovered from COVID-19. The CDR3 runs from the conserved cysteine through the conserved F or W. A D gene is named only where the DNA matches it firmly. Only some rows state a clone size, as once, few, many or a class for expanded clones.

v_gene	abundance	d_gene	j_gene	CDR3nt	CDR3aa
TRBV9	NA	NA	TRBJ2-5	TGTGCCAGCGCTAACGAGGGAGGGACCCAGTACTTC	CASANEGGTQYF
TRBV28	once	TRBD1	TRBJ1-1	TGTGCCAGCAGTTTATGGGACAGGGGGAACACTGAAGCTTTCTTT	CASSLWDRGNTEAFF
TRBV19	NA	TRBD1	TRBJ1-4	TGTGCCAGTCGTACGCAGGGGGCAACTAATGAAAAACTGTTTTTT	CASRTQGATNEKLFF
TRBV6-5	NA	NA	TRBJ1-3	TGTGCCAGCAGTTACAACGGAGCCTCTGGAAACACCATATATTTT	CASSYNGASGNTIYF
TRBV4-2	NA	TRBD2	TRBJ2-5	TGTGCCAGCAGCCTGGGACTAGCGGGAGGGCCAGTTTCAGAGACCCAGTACTTC	CASSLGLAGGPVSETQYF
TRBV4-2	NA	TRBD1	TRBJ1-5	TGTGCCAGCAGTCAACAGGGACAGCGTAACAATCAGCCCCAGCATTTT	CASSQQGQRNNQPQHF
TRBV4-3	NA	TRBD1	TRBJ2-3	TGCGCCAGCAGCCCGAGCCGGGACAGGGGCACAGATACGCAGTATTTT	CASSPSRDRGTDTQYF
TRBV25-1	NA	NA	TRBJ2-6	TGTGCCAGCAGTGAATATATCCCTTCTGGGGCCAACGTCCTGACTTTC	CASSEYIPSGANVLTF
TRBV21-1	NA	NA	TRBJ2-7	TGTGCCAGCAGAGACCGGGACAGGGCTACCTACGAGCAGTACTTC	CASRDRDRATYEQYF
TRBV3-1/TRBV3-2	NA	NA	TRBJ1-1	TGTGCCAGCAGCCAGGTTTCGGGAGGAGCTTTCTTT	CASSQVSGGAFF
TRBV5-4	NA	NA	TRBJ2-3	TGTGCCAGCACCCGGGGGGCTGGCACAGATACGCAGTATTTT	CASTRGAGTDTQYF
TRBV14	NA	NA	TRBJ2-3	TGTGCCAGCAGCCAACAGGGGATATGGACAGATACGCAGTATTTT	CASSQQGIWTDTQYF
TRBV6-6	NA	NA	TRBJ1-5	TGTGCCAGCAGTTCCCCCGACAGCCTCAATCAGCCCCAGCATTTT	CASSSPDSLNQPQHF
TRBV6-2/TRBV6-3	once	NA	TRBJ1-1	TGTGCCAGCAGTTACTCATCGAGAATTGAAGCTTTCTTT	CASSYSSRIEAFF
TRBV6-2/TRBV6-3	NA	TRBD1	TRBJ2-7	TGTGCCAGCAGTTTAGCCGGGACAGGGTTCGCCTACGAGCAGTACTTC	CASSLAGTGFAYEQYF
TRBV6-5	NA	NA	TRBJ1-5	TGTGCCAGCAGTTATAAGGGGCAGCCCCAGCATTTT	CASSYKGQPQHF
TRBV13	NA	TRBD1	TRBJ1-2	TGTGCCAGCAGCTTAGAGGACAGGGGGACCTATGGCTACACCTTC	CASSLEDRGTYGYTF
TRBV9	NA	NA	TRBJ2-3	TGTGCCAGCAGCTCTGAGACAGATACGCAGTATTTT	CASSSETDTQYF
TRBV5-1	NA	TRBD1	TRBJ1-2	TGCGCCAGCAGCTTGGGCCGGGACAGAGTTAACTATGGCTACACCTTC	CASSLGRDRVNYGYTF
TRBV6-6	once	NA	TRBJ1-1	TGTGCCAGCAATAAACAGAGGGGAGGAGGGACTACTGAAGCTTTCTTT	CASNKQRGGGTTEAFF
TRBV7-9	NA	TRBD1	TRBJ2-5	TGTGCCAGCAGCTATGGACAGGGACAAGAGACCCAGTACTTC	CASSYGQGQETQYF
TRBV5-6	NA	TRBD1	TRBJ1-2	TGTGCCAGCAGCCCGGGACAGTCCGGAATCTACACCTTC	CASSPGQSGIYTF
TRBV27	NA	NA	TRBJ1-2	TGTGCCAGCAGTTTGGTAGAGGATATCTATGGCTACACCTTC	CASSLVEDIYGYTF
TRBV11-3	NA	TRBD2	TRBJ2-1	TGTGCCAGCAGCTTTCGTATGCGGGAGGGAACCTACAATGAGCAGTTCTTC	CASSFRMREGTYNEQFF
TRBV28	NA	TRBD2	TRBJ2-1	TGTGCCAGCAGCCTCGGGGGAGCGGGACTCAATGAGCAGTTCTTC	CASSLGGAGLNEQFF
TRBV7-9	NA	NA	TRBJ1-1	TGTGCCAGCAGCTTAGCGCTGGACAGTGGAGCTTTCTTT	CASSLALDSGAFF
TRBV7-9	NA	TRBD2	TRBJ2-1	TGTGCCAGCAGCCCCAGCGGGAGTCCCTACAATGAGCAGTTCTTC	CASSPSGSPYNEQFF
TRBV24-1	NA	NA	TRBJ1-5	TGTGCCACCAGTGATTCACGGGGGGAGCAGCCCCAGCATTTT	CATSDSRGEQPQHF
TRBV30	NA	NA	TRBJ1-5	TGTGCCTGGAGTGTACCGGGGGGGAGGCCCCAGCATTTT	CAWSVPGGRPQHF
TRBV5-4	once	TRBD2	TRBJ2-1	TGTGCCAGCAGCTTGTTTAGCGGGTACAATGAGCAGTTCTTC	CASSLFSGYNEQFF
TRBV27	NA	NA	TRBJ2-5	TGTGCCAGCAGCTCCCAAGGGAGAAAAGAGACCCAGTACTTC	CASSSQGRKETQYF
TRBV28	few	NA	TRBJ2-7	TGTGCCAGCAGAGAACTTCCGCGGGACTCCGGCGGAGGCTTC	CASRELPRDSGGGF
TRBV7-9	once	NA	TRBJ2-3	TGTGCCAGCCGTGAACAGTCTAGCACAGATACGCAGTATTTT	CASREQSSTDTQYF
TRBV5-4	NA	NA	TRBJ2-1	TGTGCCAGCAGCTTGGGAGTCAACAATGAGCAGTTCTTC	CASSLGVNNEQFF
TRBV28	NA	TRBD1	TRBJ1-6	TGTGCCAGCAGTACCACAGGGGTGGCTTCACCCCTCCACTTT	CASSTTGVASPLHF
TRBV5-1	few	NA	TRBJ2-3	TGCGCCAGCAGCTTGGTTTCGGGGGGCGAAGGGACAGATACGCAGTATTTT	CASSLVSGGEGTDTQYF
TRBV21-1	NA	NA	TRBJ2-2	TGTGCCAGCAGCTCGCGGGAGGGCCATTACACCGGGGAGCTGTTTTTT	CASSSREGHYTGELFF
TRBV4-3	NA	TRBD1	TRBJ1-2	TGCGCCAGCAGCCAAGCTGACAGGGTGAGTGGCTACACCTTC	CASSQADRVSGYTF
TRBV19	NA	TRBD1	TRBJ1-1	TGTGCCAGTAGTCGAAGGACAGGGAACACTGAAGCTTTCTTT	CASSRRTGNTEAFF
TRBV7-3	NA	NA	TRBJ1-3	TGTGCCAGCAGCTCGGGGAGCTCTGGAAACACCATATATTTT	CASSSGSSGNTIYF
TRBV27	once	TRBD1	TRBJ1-4	TGTGCCTGTCAGGACAGGGGAGGAGAAAAACTGTTTTTT	CACQDRGGEKLFF
TRBV5-1	NA	TRBD1	TRBJ1-4	TGCGCCAGCAGCTTCCCGACAGGGGCAGCTAATGAAAAACTGTTTTTT	CASSFPTGAANEKLFF
TRBV19	NA	TRBD1	TRBJ1-2	TGTGCCAGTAGTGCGACAGGGGGCGCCGACTATGGCTACACCTTC	CASSATGGADYGYTF
TRBV30	NA	NA	TRBJ1-1	TGTGCCTGGAGTACCCGACATTACACTGAAGCTTTCTTT	CAWSTRHYTEAFF
TRBV7-9	many	TRBD1	TRBJ1-2	TGTGCCAGCAGCCAGGACAGGGATGGGTATGGCTACACCTTC	CASSQDRDGYGYTF
TRBV2	NA	NA	TRBJ2-7	TGTGCCAGCCCCCGGGGGACCTCTCAGTCCTACGAGCAGTACTTC	CASPRGTSQSYEQYF
TRBV5-1	NA	TRBD1	TRBJ1-1	TGCGCCAGCAGCTTGTATCAGGGGGCAGGGAACACTGAAGCTTTCTTT	CASSLYQGAGNTEAFF
TRBV19	NA	TRBD1	TRBJ2-6	TGTGCCACCCGGGACAGAGCGTCTGGGGCCAACGTCCTGACTTTC	CATRDRASGANVLTF